What follows are 26 T cell receptor beta chains derived from one specimen sequenced in a study of T-cell reconstitution after alpha-beta-depleted transplantation in children. The library targeted TCRbeta and was prepared with unique molecular identifiers. MiXCR, run by TCRdb on the PCR reads, gives a single entry per CDR3 protein. The table shows 780,000 or so distinct CDR3 sequences, with around 15% occurring only once. The sequenced sample was PBMCs, mostly from graft donor cells, obtained 360 days after TCRalphabeta/CD19-depleted stem cell transplant. The source is a male patient younger than 18 who had a stem cell transplant for acute lymphoblastic leukemia, so the T cells may come from the graft donor.

This clonotype was observed many times. The J gene is TRBJ2-1, the V gene TRBV12-3 or TRBV12-4; D is unclear. This CDR3 has 16 amino acids. V was clipped by 3 bases and J by 5 bases, with 17 bases between them. Written as DNA, the CDR3 is TGTGCCAGCAGTTTGTGGCCCAGAATGCACAACAATGAGCAGTTCTTC. This translates into CASSLWPRMHNNEQFF.

This clonotype was seen a few times. Here the CDR3 reads CASSRTSGSMADTQYF. CDR3 DNA sequence: TGTGCCAGCAGTAGAACTAGCGGGAGTATGGCAGATACGCAGTATTTT. The V gene is TRBV6-1, the J gene TRBJ2-3; TRBD2 matches 11 bases. Germline CDR1 reads MNHNS; CDR2 reads SASEGT. The junction had 8 bases not matched to a gene; V was cut back by 5 bases and J by 4 bases. The length of the CDR3 is 16 residues.

This clonotype was observed at least ten times. This sequence joins TRBV15 and TRBJ2-1; 8 bases are a match to TRBD1. J gave up 1 base and V 5 bases, and 4 bases lay outside the gene matches. This CDR3 is built from 15 residues. Germline assignment: CDR1 LNHNV and CDR2 YYDKDF (reference sequence). CDR3 nucleotides: TGTGCCACCAGCCCCTGGACAGGGTCCTACAATGAGCAGTTCTTC. Translated: CATSPWTGSYNEQFF.

This chain links TRBV4-2 with TRBJ2-5, with TRBD2 matching 10 bases. From germline, CDR1 is LGHNA and CDR2 YNFKEQ. The junction had 7 bases not matched to a gene; V was cut back by 2 bases and J by 4 bases. This CDR3 region has 16 residues. CDR3 amino acids: CASSQRAGGPGETQYF. In DNA form, the CDR3 reads TGTGCCAGCAGCCAAAGAGCGGGAGGGCCGGGAGAGACCCAGTACTTC.

This clonotype was seen only a few times. The CDR3 nucleotides read TGTGCCAGCAGAGAGACAGGGCCCGTAGTGGAGCTGTTTTTT. It translates to CASRETGPVVELFF. V is TRBV2 and J is TRBJ2-2; 7 bases line up with TRBD1. From germline, CDR1 is SNHLY and CDR2 FYNNEI. CDR3 length: 14 amino acids. Trimming at V came to 6 bases and at J to 10 bases, leaving 11 bases not matched to a gene.

This clonotype has a handful of counts. The chain employs TRBV12-3 or TRBV12-4 and TRBJ1-3; no reliable D call. V lost 10 bases to trimming and J lost 4 bases, with 14 bases between them. The CDR3 sequence is 13 residues long. This CDR3 reads CAIRRDGGNTIYF. The CDR3 region has the DNA TGTGCCATTCGTAGGGATGGAGGAAACACCATATATTTT.

This clonotype showed up just a few times. This sequence joins TRBV21-1 and TRBJ1-5; the table calls TRBD1, which could not be checked here. TRBV21-1 is classified as a pseudogene. This CDR3 has 17 residues. CDR3 protein: CASSKKGAPYSNQPQHF. Here the CDR3 DNA reads TGTGCCAGCAGCAAAAAGGGGGCACCCTATAGCAATCAGCCCCAGCATTTT.

This chain links TRBV9 with TRBJ2-1; 9 nucleotides agree with TRBD2. CDR3 size: 15 residues. Germline assignment: CDR1 SGDLS and CDR2 YYNGEE. With 5 bases clipped from V and 6 bases from J, the junction kept 9 bases outside the gene matches. Here the CDR3 DNA reads TGTGCCAGCAGTAAACCGGGACTAGCCGTCAATGAGCAGTTCTTC. Its protein product is CASSKPGLAVNEQFF.

This clonotype was seen many times. The CDR3 DNA reads as TGCGCCACAAGGGGGGGAGTCACCTACAATGAGCAGTTCTTC. It encodes CATRGGVTYNEQFF. The chain links TRBV5-1 to TRBJ2-1; D might be TRBD2 (7 bases). The germline CDR1 and CDR2 sequences are SGHRS and YFSETQ. The CDR3 runs to 14 residues. V was pared by 9 bases and J by 2 bases, with 15 bases between.

The CDR3 loop is CASSPRLAGISETQYF. The CDR3 bases are TGTGCCAGCTCACCACGACTAGCGGGAATCTCAGAGACCCAGTACTTC. The rearrangement links TRBV18 to TRBJ2-5; 11 nucleotides agree with TRBD2. V was pared by 1 base and J by 4 bases, with 5 bases of the junction left unmatched. Germline CDR1 and CDR2: KGHSH and LQKENI. This CDR3 is 16 amino acids long.

The rearrangement links TRBV6-5 to TRBJ2-2; tentative D call: TRBD2 (7 bases). Between the trimmed V and J ends, which lost 0 bases and 5 bases, there was a span of 22 bases. CDR1 is MNHEY, CDR2 SVGAGI, per germline. The CDR3 runs 19 residues. This chain's CDR3 is CASSYSRFRGRGGTGELFF. CDR3 bases: TGTGCCAGCAGTTACTCACGTTTTCGCGGGAGAGGGGGAACCGGGGAGCTGTTTTTT.

This clonotype was picked up a small number of times. The chain has TRBV29-1 and TRBJ2-7, with 7 nucleotides matching TRBD1. V shed 6 bases and J 0 bases; nucleotides not matched to a gene: 8. The CDR3 spans 14 residues. CDR1 is SQVTM and CDR2 is ANQGSEA in the germline V gene. Here the CDR3 reads CSVNRGPISYEQYF. The CDR3 DNA sequence: TGCAGCGTCAACAGGGGTCCCATCTCCTACGAGCAGTACTTC.

This clonotype was counted only a few times. The chain carries TRBV20-1 and TRBJ1-2; no definite D call. The CDR3 runs 13 residues. Deletions cut 6 bases from V and 6 bases from J, with 17 bases between. Germline assignment: CDR1 DFQATT and CDR2 SNEGSKA (reference sequence). The CDR3 is CSALPLDSNGYTF. In DNA form, the CDR3 reads TGCAGTGCCCTGCCGTTAGATTCGAATGGCTACACCTTC.

This clonotype was recorded at least ten times. The chain recombines TRBV12-3 or TRBV12-4 with TRBJ2-1; no definite D call. CDR3 length: 15 residues. V gave up 7 bases and J gave up 0 bases, with 13 bases separating them. The CDR3 DNA follows: TGTGCCAGCACCCCCCGGAGAGGCTCCTACAATGAGCAGTTCTTC. Amino acids: CASTPRRGSYNEQFF.

The rearrangement uses TRBV3-1 and TRBJ2-1; 9 positions match TRBD2. Trimming removed 0 bases from V and 1 base from J; junction bases left unmatched: 10. The length of the CDR3 is 19 residues. Germline CDR1 is LGHDT and CDR2 is YNNKEL (reference sequence). CDR3 sequence: CASSQDFGSGSLSYNEQFF. The CDR3 DNA reads TGTGCCAGCAGCCAAGATTTCGGTAGCGGGAGCCTTTCCTACAATGAGCAGTTCTTC.

The J gene is TRBJ2-3, the V gene TRBV10-3, with 7 bases aligning to TRBD1. From germline, CDR1 is ENHRY and CDR2 SYGVKD. The CDR3 has 14 residues. Trimming at V came to 5 bases and at J to 5 bases, leaving 7 bases not matched to a gene. The CDR3 spells CAISQTGQGDTQYF. The CDR3 DNA reads TGTGCCATCAGTCAGACAGGGCAGGGAGATACGCAGTATTTT.

This clonotype has a count of ten or more. The V gene is TRBV25-1, the J gene TRBJ2-4; D is unclear. The CDR3 has 14 amino acids. Trimming stripped 1 base from V and 7 bases from J, with 11 bases between. Germline V CDR1 and CDR2: MGHDK, SYGVNS. The CDR3 DNA sequence: TGTGCCAGCAGTGAATTTAACGGAGTCAACATTCAGTACTTC. Amino acid sequence: CASSEFNGVNIQYF.

This clonotype was counted between two and nine times. The chain couples TRBV5-1 to TRBJ1-1; 7 bases align to TRBD1. Germline V lookup: CDR1 SGHRS, CDR2 YFSETQ. This CDR3 spans 14 amino acids. J lost 7 bases, V lost 5 bases, and 11 bases had no gene match. CDR3 coding DNA: TGCGCCAGCAGAGAGACAGGGTTGCGATTTGAAGCTTTCTTT. It yields the protein CASRETGLRFEAFF.

In its sample, this clonotype was seen a few times. The rearrangement uses TRBV10-3 and TRBJ2-1; 7 bases agree with TRBD2. From germline, CDR1 is ENHRY and CDR2 SYGVKD. The CDR3 contains 16 residues. V shed 6 bases and J 3 bases; nucleotides not matched to a gene: 11. The CDR3 coding sequence is TGTGCCATCAGATCATTAGCGGGTGGTAACTACAATGAGCAGTTCTTC. It is translated as CAIRSLAGGNYNEQFF.

This chain connects TRBV11-3 to TRBJ2-7, with 8 bases identical to TRBD2. CDR3 length: 19 residues. V was pared by 2 bases and J by 3 bases, with 18 bases of the junction left unmatched. Germline lookup yields CDR1 SGHNT and CDR2 YENEEA. The CDR3 DNA reads TGTGCCAGCAGCTTAAGGGGCCGGATTCTAGCGGGTGATAACTACGAGCAGTACTTC. Amino acids: CASSLRGRILAGDNYEQYF.

The CDR3 region is CASSPLRSYEQYF. The CDR3 DNA is TGTGCCAGCAGCCCGCTTAGATCCTACGAGCAGTACTTC. V and J are TRBV3-1 and TRBJ2-7; D is unclear. Trimming cost V 4 bases and J 1 base, with 8 bases left between them. Germline-derived CDR1 and CDR2 are LGHDT and YNNKEL (reference sequence). The CDR3 runs 13 residues.

The CDR3 is CSVGGVGGEQYF. The DNA for the CDR3 is TGCAGCGTAGGGGGCGTAGGAGGGGAGCAGTACTTC. This chain links TRBV29-1 with TRBJ2-7, with TRBD1 as a possible D gene (7 bases). The length of the CDR3 is 12 residues. Trimming pared 6 bases from V and 7 bases from J, leaving 16 bases between. Germline loops: CDR1 SQVTM, CDR2 ANQGSEA.

In nucleotides, the CDR3 is TGTGCCAGCAGTTTAGTCCAGCACTCCTACAATGAGCAGTTCTTC. It translates to CASSLVQHSYNEQFF. This sequence joins TRBV12-3 or TRBV12-4 and TRBJ2-1; D is undetermined. The CDR3 totals 15 residues. Between the trimmed V and J ends, which lost 1 base and 0 bases, there was a span of 7 bases.

The chain is built from TRBV2 and TRBJ2-1; D gene ambiguous. This CDR3 is 12 amino acids long. V was pared by 7 bases and J by 5 bases, with 9 bases between. The germline CDR1 and CDR2 sequences are SNHLY and FYNNEI. The CDR3 DNA follows: TGTGCCAGCATTAGGCTAGACAATGAGCAGTTCTTC. As protein: CASIRLDNEQFF.

This clonotype was recorded at least ten times. V is TRBV5-1 and J is TRBJ1-2; possible D gene TRBD1, 5 bases. The CDR3 has 12 amino acids. Per germline, CDR1 SGHRS and CDR2 YFSETQ. The V end was cut by 4 bases, the J end by 8 bases, with 12 bases between. CDR3: CASSPGGAGYTF. The CDR3 DNA reads as TGCGCCAGCAGCCCCGGAGGGGCCGGCTACACCTTC.

This sequence joins TRBV20-1 and TRBJ2-5; 11 bases fit TRBD2. Looked up from germline, CDR1 is DFQATT and CDR2 is SNEGSKA (reference sequence). J was trimmed by 7 bases and V by 7 bases; bases with no gene match: 17. The CDR3 spans 16 residues. CDR3 residues: CSDLPFRLAGTGTQYF. The CDR3 region has the DNA TGCAGTGATCTCCCCTTTCGACTAGCGGGAACGGGGACCCAGTACTTC.